This entry is about one TCR beta chain. This specimen belongs to a study of control samples from healthy donors and cancer patients. The V and J ends lost 5 bases and 0 bases respectively, with 11 bases between them. The V gene's germline CDR1 is MNHEY and CDR2 SMNVEV (reference sequence). This CDR3 contains 15 residues. Using immunoSEQ multiplex PCR, the repertoire was profiled, and TCRdb retains in-frame clones only, with some absent. This table holds about 150,000 clones, approximately 93% found once. Sequencing input: blood. The TCR was taken from a man between 18 and 35 years old in good health. The chain is built from TRBV27 and TRBJ1-3, with D perhaps TRBD1 (5 bases). In DNA form, the CDR3 reads TGTGCCAGCAGTATCACAGGAGCCTCTGGAAACACCATATATTTT. This translates into CASSITGASGNTIYF.